The present T cell receptor beta chain was sequenced within a study of blood T cell repertoires in COVID-19. Study summary: Sites in the United States, Italy and Spain provided acute and convalescent COVID-19 samples. T cells, B-cell-depleted T cells, or PBMCs supplied cDNA or gDNA.

Germline CDR1 reads SGHDT; CDR2 reads YYEEEE. This CDR3 is 16 amino acids long. Trimming cost V 4 bases and J 4 bases; bases outside gene matches: 10. In the source study's methods: Estimation of nucleated cell counts relied on the amplification of reference gene primers. Sequencing was performed with immunoSEQ multiplex PCR; in TCRdb, only in-frame clones are kept and a portion is missing. D and trimming were read from the DNA, whereas the V and J calls and clone size are those reported in that table. Of approximately 88,000 clones listed, over 60% were seen once; the top ten hold around 50%. What was sequenced was peripheral blood. The source is a human donor in a cohort sampled during active COVID-19. V and J are TRBV5-6 and TRBJ1-1; 10 bases are a match to TRBD1. In DNA form, the CDR3 reads TGTGCCAGCAGCCCCCGGGACAGGGGCTGGGGCACTGAAGCTTTCTTT. This gives the protein CASSPRDRGWGTEAFF.